This TCR beta chain emerged from a study of cytomegalovirus exposure and HLA in healthy donors. On the study more broadly: Roughly 180 million T cells yielded some 120 million unique TCR beta sequences in earlier analysis. Study findings and constraints: The authors later linked a missense DCLRE1C variant to TCR beta V- and J-gene trimming.

PCR used 60 Vbeta primers and 13 Jbeta primers. Repertoires were generated with immunoSEQ multiplex PCR, while TCRdb's copy carries only in-frame clones and drops some. Counted here are about 120,000 clones, about four fifths occurring once; the ten biggest clones make up around 8%. A word on this clone: Its antigen is not known. The same CDR3 arises from other DNA sequences in this sample as well.

This receptor was identified in a female donor in good health and CMV-seropositive. Sequencing was done on a sample of PBMCs.

CDR3 sequence: CASSIVAGSNQPQHF. The CDR3 DNA is TGTGCCAGTAGTATAGTAGCGGGGAGCAATCAGCCCCAGCATTTT. This chain uses TRBV19 with TRBJ1-5; D gene ambiguous. Germline loops: CDR1 LNHDA, CDR2 SQIVND (reference sequence). The CDR3 sequence is 15 residues long. Trimming shortened V by 1 base and J by 1 base, and 8 bases separated the two germline ends.